The 4 T cell receptor beta chains reported below all come from one sample, sequenced in a study of immune evolution from preneoplasia to lung adenocarcinoma. Repertoires were generated with immunoSEQ multiplex PCR, while TCRdb's copy carries only in-frame clones and drops some. Of around 5,000 clones listed, about 90% are singletons. What was sequenced was FFPE invasive lung adenocarcinoma tissue. The receptors were gathered from a person in their fifties with lung adenocarcinoma.

CDR3 in DNA: TGTGCCATCAGTGGGTCGGAAGGGGTGCGCGTCTATGGCTACACCTTC. Translating it yields CAISGSEGVRVYGYTF. The J gene is TRBJ1-2, the V gene TRBV10-3; weak D call: TRBD1 (5 bases). The V gene lost 4 bases and the J gene lost 4 bases, with 19 bases spanning the gap. The germline CDR1 and CDR2 sequences are ENHRY and SYGVKD. The CDR3 consists of 16 residues.

This rearrangement joins TRBV7-9 to TRBJ1-5; no reliable D call. The CDR3 has 15 amino acids. V was pared by 1 base and J by 0 bases, with 7 bases between. From germline, CDR1 is SEHNR and CDR2 FQNEAQ (reference sequence). CDR3 protein: CASSLGTHSNQPQHF. The CDR3, as DNA: TGTGCCAGCAGCTTAGGTACTCATAGCAATCAGCCCCAGCATTTT. Full variable domain (rest looked up from reference TRBV7-9 and TRBJ1-5): DTGVSQNPRHKITKRGQNVTFRCDPISEHNRLYWYRQTLGQGPEFLTYFQNEAQLEKSRLLSDRFSAERPKGSFSTLEIQRTEQGDSAMYLCASSLGTHSNQPQHFGDGTRLSIL.

V and J are TRBV18 and TRBJ2-7; 7 nucleotides agree with TRBD2. Unmatched junction bases numbered 4, after V lost 0 bases and J lost 2 bases. CDR3 length: 15 amino acids. Germline-derived CDR1 and CDR2 are KGHSH and LQKENI. Written as DNA, the CDR3 is TGTGCCAGCTCACCACCCGGAGCGGGAACCTACGAGCAGTACTTC. Translated: CASSPPGAGTYEQYF.

Within the sample, this clone is large. The rearrangement uses TRBV28 and TRBJ2-1; 7 nucleotides align to TRBD1. There are 11 residues in the CDR3. Germline loops: CDR1 MDHEN, CDR2 SYDVKM. The V and J ends lost 4 bases and 15 bases, in that order; junction bases with no gene match: 6. In DNA form, the CDR3 reads TGTGCCAGCAGTTGGGGGACAGAACGGTTCTTC. Translating it yields CASSWGTERFF.